These T cell receptor beta chains were read from a single sample in a study of CD8+CD57+ T cells in acquired aplastic anemia. TCRdb processed the reads anew with MiXCR; each CDR3 protein has one entry. The sample contains 150,000 to 200,000 distinct CDR3 sequences, over 60% of which appear only once. Sequenced material: sorted CD4+, CD8+, or CD8+CD57+ T cells (not recorded which) from PBMCs. The receptor source for this set is a human donor with severe aplastic anemia or a healthy control (not recorded which). Each CDR3 is given with its conserved first and last residue. The D gene is left open where the match is weak. Rows may omit the clone size; those that give it use once, few, many or a size class.

J gene: TRBJ2-3
clone size: few
V gene: TRBV12-3/TRBV12-4
D gene: TRBD2
CDR3 protein: CASTWTSGSPDTQYF
CDR3 DNA: TGTGCCAGCACCTGGACTAGCGGGAGTCCAGATACGCAGTATTTT

J gene: TRBJ2-7
clone size: -
V gene: TRBV10-3
D gene: TRBD2
CDR3 protein: CAIAGLATYEQYF
CDR3 DNA: TGTGCCATCGCCGGACTAGCCACCTACGAGCAGTACTTC

J gene: TRBJ1-5
clone size: -
V gene: TRBV5-6
D gene: -
CDR3 protein: CASSLAPHQPQHF
CDR3 DNA: TGTGCCAGCAGTCTCGCCCCTCATCAGCCCCAGCATTTT

J gene: TRBJ1-1
clone size: few
V gene: TRBV7-9
D gene: -
CDR3 protein: CASSSRDDSVVGTEAFF
CDR3 DNA: TGTGCCAGCAGCAGCCGGGACGATTCCGTTGTTGGGACTGAAGCTTTCTTT

J gene: TRBJ2-2
clone size: -
V gene: TRBV29-1
D gene: TRBD2
CDR3 protein: CSVGRAGVDTGELFF
CDR3 DNA: TGCAGCGTTGGGCGGGCGGGAGTTGACACCGGGGAGCTGTTTTTT

J gene: TRBJ1-5
clone size: -
V gene: TRBV2
D gene: TRBD1
CDR3 protein: CASSEGQGAGQPQHF
CDR3 DNA: TGTGCCAGCAGTGAGGGACAGGGCGCTGGTCAGCCCCAGCATTTT

J gene: TRBJ2-7
clone size: -
V gene: TRBV6-6
D gene: -
CDR3 protein: CASSYSNLGYEQYF
CDR3 DNA: TGTGCCAGCAGTTACTCGAACCTGGGCTACGAGCAGTACTTC

J gene: TRBJ2-7
clone size: -
V gene: TRBV11-2
D gene: TRBD1
CDR3 protein: CASSWPGQGVYEQYF
CDR3 DNA: TGTGCCAGCAGCTGGCCGGGACAGGGTGTTTACGAGCAGTACTTC

J gene: TRBJ1-2
clone size: -
V gene: TRBV19
D gene: -
CDR3 protein: CASSIGTEANYGYTF
CDR3 DNA: TGTGCCAGTAGTATTGGGACGGAAGCTAACTATGGCTACACCTTC

J gene: TRBJ1-5
clone size: -
V gene: TRBV19
D gene: TRBD1
CDR3 protein: CASSIEQGTNQPQHF
CDR3 DNA: TGTGCCAGTAGTATCGAACAGGGGACTAATCAGCCCCAGCATTTT

J gene: TRBJ2-6
clone size: many
V gene: TRBV7-9
D gene: -
CDR3 protein: CASSLDSPPF
CDR3 DNA: TGTGCCAGCAGTTTGGACTCCCCACCGTTC

J gene: TRBJ2-1
clone size: -
V gene: TRBV29-1
D gene: TRBD1
CDR3 protein: CSVAGTGIYNEQFF
CDR3 DNA: TGCAGCGTAGCCGGGACAGGTATTTACAATGAGCAGTTCTTC

J gene: TRBJ2-7
clone size: -
V gene: TRBV5-1
D gene: -
CDR3 protein: CASSLQGERAYEQYF
CDR3 DNA: TGCGCCAGCAGCTTACAGGGAGAGCGGGCCTACGAGCAGTACTTC

J gene: TRBJ2-1
clone size: -
V gene: TRBV7-3
D gene: -
CDR3 protein: CASRSGTGSYNEQFF
CDR3 DNA: TGTGCCAGCAGATCCGGGACTGGGTCCTACAATGAGCAGTTCTTC

J gene: TRBJ2-1
clone size: -
V gene: TRBV7-2
D gene: TRBD1
CDR3 protein: CASSLRQGDEQFF
CDR3 DNA: TGTGCCAGCAGCCTAAGACAGGGGGATGAGCAGTTCTTC

J gene: TRBJ2-2
clone size: many
V gene: TRBV4-3
D gene: -
CDR3 protein: CASSHPGTTTNTGELFF
CDR3 DNA: TGCGCCAGCAGCCATCCCGGGACAACTACGAACACCGGGGAGCTGTTTTTT

J gene: TRBJ2-7
clone size: -
V gene: TRBV2
D gene: TRBD1
CDR3 protein: CASSKDRGHEQYF
CDR3 DNA: TGTGCCAGCAGTAAGGACAGGGGCCACGAGCAGTACTTC

J gene: TRBJ2-7
clone size: -
V gene: TRBV5-1
D gene: -
CDR3 protein: CASSLGADEQYF
CDR3 DNA: TGCGCCAGCAGCTTGGGTGCCGACGAGCAGTACTTC

J gene: TRBJ2-7
clone size: many
V gene: TRBV4-3
D gene: -
CDR3 protein: CASSQDEGQAEQYF
CDR3 DNA: TGCGCCAGCAGCCAAGATGAGGGGCAGGCCGAGCAGTACTTC

J gene: TRBJ2-5
clone size: -
V gene: TRBV20-1
D gene: -
CDR3 protein: CSARPLVETQYF
CDR3 DNA: TGCAGTGCTAGGCCTCTGGTAGAGACCCAGTACTTC